These T cell receptor beta chains were read from a single sample in a study of blood T cell repertoires in COVID-19. TCRdb keeps only in-frame clones here, not all; method: immunoSEQ multiplex PCR. The table has under 150,000 clones, roughly 85% seen once. Sequenced input: peripheral blood. These receptors came from a man aged 25-40 years with acute or convalescent COVID-19. The CDR3 runs from the conserved cysteine through the conserved F or W. Each record gives: CDR3 protein, J gene, V gene.

cdr3_aa: CASSPGLYESGELFF
j_call: TRBJ2-2
v_call: TRBV11-2

cdr3_aa: CASSLLRRGNEQFF
j_call: TRBJ2-1
v_call: TRBV7-9

cdr3_aa: CASSTTRTGGTEAFF
j_call: TRBJ1-1
v_call: TRBV19

cdr3_aa: CASSLGRGRGYEQYF
j_call: TRBJ2-7
v_call: TRBV27

cdr3_aa: CAWSVPPAYEQYF
j_call: TRBJ2-7
v_call: TRBV30

cdr3_aa: CASSVGDRGRTEAFF
j_call: TRBJ1-1
v_call: TRBV9

cdr3_aa: CASSLGRGEDGYTF
j_call: TRBJ1-2
v_call: TRBV5-1

cdr3_aa: CASSPGLAGQETQYF
j_call: TRBJ2-5
v_call: TRBV3-1/TRBV3-2

cdr3_aa: CASSAPGQGGDTQYF
j_call: TRBJ2-3
v_call: TRBV7-6

cdr3_aa: CASTSQGANTEAFF
j_call: TRBJ1-1
v_call: TRBV6-5

cdr3_aa: CASSVGGGHQETQYF
j_call: TRBJ2-5
v_call: TRBV9

cdr3_aa: CASSSGYDSPLHF
j_call: TRBJ1-6
v_call: TRBV19

cdr3_aa: CASSQQPGGRGEKLFF
j_call: TRBJ1-4
v_call: TRBV5-1

cdr3_aa: CASSQEIPMTGVNSPLHF
j_call: TRBJ1-6
v_call: TRBV3-1/TRBV3-2

cdr3_aa: CASSISGGSVSGELFF
j_call: TRBJ2-2
v_call: TRBV19

cdr3_aa: CSVGLAGGREETQYF
j_call: TRBJ2-5
v_call: TRBV29-1

cdr3_aa: CASSPHEESPLHF
j_call: TRBJ1-6
v_call: TRBV18

cdr3_aa: CASSTLAGDYNEQFF
j_call: TRBJ2-1
v_call: TRBV19

cdr3_aa: CAISLREIGDTEAFF
j_call: TRBJ1-1
v_call: TRBV10-3

cdr3_aa: CASTWGQGRNGYTF
j_call: TRBJ1-2
v_call: TRBV6-5

cdr3_aa: CASSMTYGYTF
j_call: TRBJ1-2
v_call: TRBV19

cdr3_aa: CASSHSGGGYEQYF
j_call: TRBJ2-7
v_call: TRBV7-8

cdr3_aa: CASSQALYPVNEQFF
j_call: TRBJ2-1
v_call: TRBV4-2

cdr3_aa: CASSYGASSSYNEQFF
j_call: TRBJ2-1
v_call: TRBV6-5